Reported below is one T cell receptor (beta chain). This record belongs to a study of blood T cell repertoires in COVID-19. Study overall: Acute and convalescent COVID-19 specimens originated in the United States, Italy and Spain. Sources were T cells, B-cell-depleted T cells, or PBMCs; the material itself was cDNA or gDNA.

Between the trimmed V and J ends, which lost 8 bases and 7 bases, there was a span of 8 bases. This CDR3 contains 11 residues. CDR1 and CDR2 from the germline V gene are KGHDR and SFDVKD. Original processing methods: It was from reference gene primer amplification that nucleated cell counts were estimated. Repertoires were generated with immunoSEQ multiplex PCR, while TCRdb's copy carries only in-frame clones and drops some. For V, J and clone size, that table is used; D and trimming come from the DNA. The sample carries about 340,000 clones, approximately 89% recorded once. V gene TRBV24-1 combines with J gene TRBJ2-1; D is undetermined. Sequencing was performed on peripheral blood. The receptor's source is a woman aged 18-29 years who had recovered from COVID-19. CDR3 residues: CATMTGNEQFF. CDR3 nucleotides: TGTGCCACCATGACGGGTAATGAGCAGTTCTTC.